This T cell receptor (beta chain) was identified in a study of cytomegalovirus exposure and HLA in healthy donors. Study details: Within an early data release were about 85 million unique TCRs drawn from HLA-typed donors. Study-level findings and limits: Relative to the roughly 690-donor mean, N-insertions were reportedly fewer in an Asian-associated ancestry cluster in a later analysis.

Concerning this clone: Its matching antigen is unknown.

After removal of 8 bases from V and 4 bases from J, the junction contained 8 bases not matched to a gene. Germline V gene data show CDR1 as LNHDA and CDR2 as SQIVND (reference sequence). This CDR3 region has 15 residues. In the PCR, 60 Vbeta and 13 Jbeta primers were used. TCRdb's table, derived via immunoSEQ multiplex PCR, lists solely in-frame clones and lacks some. The sample consists of around 190,000 clones, 60% to 80% of them appearing once. Sequencing used PBMCs. V gene TRBV19 combines with J gene TRBJ2-3, with 11 bases matching TRBD1. The origin of this receptor is a woman aged 25 to 39 in good health and CMV-seropositive. CDR3 coding DNA: TGTGCCAGTGGGGGGACAGGGGGAGGAGCAGATACGCAGTATTTT. This codes for CASGGTGGGADTQYF.